The rows below give T cell receptor beta chains drawn from one sample of a study of identifying expanded T cells in peripheral blood. Method: immunoSEQ multiplex PCR; TCRdb's copy keeps in-frame clones and lacks some. The sample consists of about 85,000 clones, 88% of them appearing once. What was sequenced was blood. All receptors derive from a person aged 18 to 75 in good health. CDR3s include the opening cysteine and the closing phenylalanine or tryptophan. The D gene is left open where the match is weak. Clone sizes are given selectively: once, few, many, or a class where the clone is expanded.

TRBV18,.,TRBJ2-3,.,CASSPLVTDTQYF,TGTGCCAGCTCACCCCTAGTCACAGATACGCAGTATTTT
TRBV7-2,.,TRBJ1-5,.,CASSPGALQHF,TGTGCCAGCAGCCCAGGTGCTCTCCAGCATTTT
TRBV15,.,TRBJ2-5,few,CATSRDKSAQETQYF,TGTGCCACCAGCAGGGACAAGAGTGCCCAAGAGACCCAGTACTTC
TRBV6-5,.,TRBJ2-4,.,CASSYSVGAKNIQYF,TGTGCCAGCAGTTACTCAGTCGGGGCCAAAAACATTCAGTACTTC
TRBV10-3,.,TRBJ2-3,.,CAISDVLEVTDTQYF,TGTGCCATCAGTGATGTCCTAGAGGTCACAGATACGCAGTATTTT
TRBV4-3,.,TRBJ1-1,.,CASSQDGMNTEAFF,TGCGCCAGCAGCCAAGACGGTATGAACACTGAAGCTTTCTTT
TRBV6-1,TRBD1,TRBJ1-3,.,CASRDRGSSGNTIYF,TGTGCCAGCCGGGACAGGGGTTCCTCTGGAAACACCATATATTTT
TRBV28,.,TRBJ1-1,.,CASSLQVGIGEAFF,TGTGCCAGCAGTTTACAGGTCGGCATTGGGGAAGCTTTCTTT
TRBV7-2,TRBD1,TRBJ1-2,.,CASSFWTGRGPNYGYTF,TGTGCCAGCAGCTTCTGGACAGGGAGGGGGCCTAACTATGGCTACACCTTC
TRBV6-1,.,TRBJ1-5,.,CASRWTGGNQPQHF,TGTGCCAGCAGATGGACCGGGGGCAATCAGCCCCAGCATTTT
TRBV7-9,TRBD1,TRBJ2-1,.,CASSLPRDSSYNEQFF,TGTGCCAGCAGCTTACCCCGGGACAGCTCCTACAATGAGCAGTTCTTC
TRBV13,TRBD2,TRBJ2-7,.,CASSLGGLRGAHEQYF,TGTGCCAGCAGCTTAGGCGGTTTGCGGGGGGCGCACGAGCAGTACTTC
TRBV5-6,.,TRBJ1-2,.,CASTGTALVDGYTF,TGTGCCAGCACAGGGACGGCTCTTGTAGATGGCTACACCTTC
TRBV9,.,TRBJ2-3,.,CASSDTDTQYF,TGTGCCAGCAGCGACACAGATACGCAGTATTTT
TRBV2,.,TRBJ1-5,.,CASSEVAHGGNFNQPQHF,TGTGCCAGCAGTGAAGTGGCCCATGGGGGCAATTTCAATCAGCCCCAGCATTTT
TRBV6-5,.,TRBJ1-6,.,CASRLQGQESPLHF,TGTGCCAGCAGATTACAGGGTCAGGAATCACCCCTCCACTTT
TRBV28,TRBD1,TRBJ1-5,few,CASSFLTGGNQPQHF,TGTGCCAGCAGTTTCTTGACAGGGGGCAATCAGCCCCAGCATTTT
TRBV7-8,.,TRBJ1-2,.,CASSLKHHGGEGGYTF,TGTGCCAGCAGCTTAAAGCACCATGGGGGGGAGGGAGGCTACACCTTC
TRBV7-2,TRBD1,TRBJ2-5,.,CASSSDRGPTQETQYF,TGTGCCAGCAGCTCTGACAGGGGTCCGACTCAAGAGACCCAGTACTTC
TRBV5-1,.,TRBJ2-7,.,CASSSGQGSYISYEQYF,TGCGCCAGCAGCTCAGGGCAGGGCTCATACATTTCCTACGAGCAGTACTTC